The 10 T cell receptor beta chains reported below all come from one sample, sequenced in a study of T cell responses to AZD1222 COVID-19 vaccine. Measured with immunoSEQ multiplex PCR; TCRdb has only the in-frame clones, and not every one. The sample contains roughly 170,000 clones, 88% of which appear only once. Source: peripheral blood, taken on day 0 of AZD1222 vaccination. All receptors derive from an adult in good health.

The gene calls are TRBV19 and TRBJ1-1; D uncertain. Trimming removed 6 bases from V and 5 bases from J, with 19 bases in between. This CDR3 is built from 15 residues. Germline V CDR1 and CDR2: LNHDA, SQIVND (reference sequence). The CDR3 region has the DNA TGTGCCAGTAGGCTACGAACGGCGAGGGAAACTGAAGCTTTCTTT. This sequence encodes CASRLRTARETEAFF.

The CDR3 DNA sequence: TGTGCCACCAGCAGAGATCGTTCGACGGGGGGATTTCAGCCCCAGCATTTT. Translation gives CATSRDRSTGGFQPQHF. This chain joins TRBV15 and TRBJ1-5; weak D call: TRBD1 (5 bases). From germline, CDR1 is LNHNV and CDR2 YYDKDF (reference sequence). Trimming cost V 0 bases and J 6 bases, with 18 bases left between them. The CDR3 length is 17 residues.

The chain couples TRBV28 to TRBJ1-1; 7 bases match TRBD1. V lost 8 bases, J lost 4 bases, and 13 bases stayed unmatched. The CDR3 sequence is 15 residues long. Germline loops: CDR1 MDHEN, CDR2 SYDVKM. CDR3 sequence: CASRPTQGWSTEAFF. The CDR3 nucleotides read TGTGCCAGCCGTCCCACACAGGGGTGGAGCACTGAAGCTTTCTTT.

The chain is built from TRBV3-1 (or the pseudogene TRBV3-2) and TRBJ2-7; D tentatively fits TRBD1 or TRBD2 (5 bases each). CDR1 LGHDT and CDR2 YNNKEL come from the germline V gene (reference sequence). V shed 4 bases and J shed 2 bases, with 18 bases lying between them. The CDR3 length is 16 residues. CDR3 sequence reads: CASSPPSGTATYEQYF. CDR3 sequence (DNA): TGTGCCAGCAGCCCGCCCTCCGGGACGGCTACCTACGAGCAGTACTTC.

This sequence joins TRBV13 and TRBJ1-4, with 9 bases matching TRBD1. The CDR3 has 14 residues. Germline loops: CDR1 PRHDT, CDR2 FYEKMQ (reference sequence). Losses at the gene ends were 5 bases for V and 8 bases for J; bases not matched to a gene: 6. CDR3 nucleotide sequence: TGTGCCAGCAGCCGGACAGGGGCAGGAGAAAAACTGTTTTTT. It codes for CASSRTGAGEKLFF.

V and J are TRBV7-6 and TRBJ2-7; the D gene is possibly TRBD2 (5 bases). CDR1 and CDR2 (germline): SGHVS, FNYEAQ. Trimming left V 5 bases short and J 5 bases short, with 10 bases between. The CDR3 totals 12 residues. The CDR3 nucleotides read TGTGCCAGCAGCCCGGCGGGCCACGAGCAGTACTTC. This translates into CASSPAGHEQYF. Combining the CDR3 with reference TRBV7-6 and TRBJ2-7 gives the whole variable domain GAGVSQSPRYKVTKRGQDVALRCDPISGHVSLYWYRQALGQGPEFLTYFNYEAQQDKSGLPNDRFSAERPEGSISTLTIQRTEQRDSAMYRCASSPAGHEQYFGPGTRLTVT.

CDR3 amino acids: CAISGTSTEAFF. CDR3 coding DNA: TGTGCCATCAGTGGGACTAGCACTGAAGCTTTCTTT. The chain carries TRBV10-3 and TRBJ1-1; D is unclear. Deletions cut 4 bases from V and 4 bases from J, with 7 bases between. CDR3 length: 12 residues. Germline CDR1 is ENHRY and CDR2 is SYGVKD.

Of note for this clone: This specimen includes other DNA sequences encoding the same CDR3. The CDR3 is CASSVEGSTDTQYF. The CDR3 region has the DNA TGTGCCAGCAGCGTAGAAGGGAGCACAGATACGCAGTATTTT. The chain couples TRBV9 to TRBJ2-3, with D hard to call. Germline V gives CDR1 SGDLS, CDR2 YYNGEE. This CDR3 comprises 14 residues. The V gene lost 0 bases and the J gene lost 0 bases, with 5 bases spanning the gap.

This clone was counted a single time. The chain joins TRBV19 to TRBJ2-5, with a tentative D call TRBD1 (6 bases). This CDR3 spans 17 amino acids. Deletions cut 1 base from V and 2 bases from J, with 17 bases between. Germline CDR1 and CDR2: LNHDA and SQIVND (reference sequence). Here the CDR3 reads CASSIGQRTDLQETQYF. The CDR3 DNA is TGTGCCAGTAGTATAGGTCAGCGGACAGATCTTCAAGAGACCCAGTACTTC.

This clone is a singleton in its sample. The chain uses TRBV6-2 or TRBV6-3 and TRBJ2-7; D unclear. V lost 0 bases to trimming and J lost 5 bases, with 11 bases between them. This CDR3 has 14 amino acids. Germline V gives CDR1 MNHEY, CDR2 SVGEGT. The CDR3 protein is CASSYSGLHHEQYF. The CDR3 bases are TGTGCCAGCAGTTACTCGGGATTACACCACGAGCAGTACTTC.